The entry below describes one TCR beta chain. This sample is part of a study of blood T cell repertoires in COVID-19. Assay used: immunoSEQ multiplex PCR; TCRdb lists only in-frame clones, some missing. The sample has about 63,000 clones, roughly four fifths seen once. The CDR3 has 16 residues. Germline V gene data show CDR1 as MNHEY and CDR2 as SVGAGI. V lost 0 bases to trimming and J lost 4 bases; unmatched junction nucleotides: 6. The sequenced material came from peripheral blood. V usage is TRBV6-5 and J usage is TRBJ2-1, with 7 bases that match TRBD1. This receptor was obtained from a human donor in a cohort sampled during active COVID-19. CDR3 in amino acids: CASSYSNPRGYNEQFF. CDR3 DNA: TGTGCCAGCAGTTACTCGAATCCCAGGGGGTACAATGAGCAGTTCTTC.